The T cell receptor beta chain described here comes from a study of T-cell reconstitution after alpha-beta-depleted transplantation in children. TCRbeta library preparation incorporated unique molecular identifiers. Using its own MiXCR run on the PCR reads, TCRdb lists one record per CDR3 protein. Of around 600,000 distinct CDR3 sequences in the sample, 23% are singletons; the top ten hold 12% to 15%. Per germline, CDR1 SGHAT and CDR2 FQNNGV. CDR3 length: 13 amino acids. V lost 0 bases to trimming and J lost 2 bases, with 5 bases between them. This clonotype was seen many times. The sequence came from a boy under two years old who had a stem cell transplant for acute myeloid leukemia, so the T cells may come from the graft donor. The source was PBMCs, mostly from graft donor cells, collected 360 days after TCRalphabeta/CD19-depleted stem cell transplant. The chain employs TRBV11-2 and TRBJ2-7; D uncertain. DNA of the CDR3: TGTGCCAGCAGCTTAGATTGGACCTACGAGCAGTACTTC. Amino acids: CASSLDWTYEQYF.